This TCR beta chain originates from a study of lymphopenia after photon versus proton radiotherapy (dated by TCRdb to about 2019). Regarding the research as a whole: Photon and proton radiation therapy were compared by the study for their immunological effects in patients with gastrointestinal tumors who developed high-grade lymphopenia. The 20 patients in the cohort had gastrointestinal tumors, were treated with either photon or proton therapy, and subsequently developed lymphopenia. The study aimed to characterize how the two radiation modalities differ in their impact on the immune system.

About this clone: What antigen it recognizes has not been identified. Within one base of it there is no much larger clone, and no base qualities were kept.

General conclusions and limits of the study: After the lymphocyte count nadir, photon-treated repertoires showed oligoclonal expansion, especially of CD8+ Temra cells, which drove the drop in diversity. The survival association was examined only in patients who died, and the authors described better survival with proton therapy as a possibility, not as a demonstrated result. Across the cohort, an inverse correlation was found between a larger post-nadir drop in TCR diversity and overall survival time among patients who died. Relative stability during treatment was observed in proton-treated patients, whereas loss of naive T cells and TCR diversity and gain of effector/memory populations were observed in photon-treated patients.

The CDR3 spans 19 residues, from the cysteine through the phenylalanine. Only the CDR3 region is kept as DNA, spanning 57 bases read in frame from base 1. Relative to germline, V is 3 bases shorter and J is 2 bases shorter, with 24 bases between their ends. From a lookup of the germline V gene, CDR1 and CDR2 are SGHAT and FQNNGV. The library was prepared using the immunoSEQ multiplex PCR assay. T cell repertoires were profiled by deep sequencing of rearranged TCR beta loci, alongside multiparametric flow cytometry. This immuneACCESS table, as held by TCRdb, lists in-frame sequences with V and J called but not all clones. Of the missing ones, under half trace to an unresolved V gene in checked studies; the others have no known cause. The table for this sample lists around 20,000 clones; 85% of them were counted only once. The ten largest clones add up to around a sixth of the sample.

The V gene is TRBV11-2 and the J gene is TRBJ2-3, with a tentative D call of TRBD1 or TRBD2, each matching 5 bases. Specimen: peripheral blood, collected from a patient treated with photon-based radiotherapy. The source of this sequence is a man aged 55-75 years with pancreatic cancer. CDR3 loop: CASSFAGGTDGEYTDTQYF. The DNA sequence is given as TGTGCCAGCAGCTTCGCTGGGGGTACGGACGGCGAATACACAGATACGCAGTATTTT. Outside the CDR3, residues come from the reference TRBV11-2 and TRBJ2-3 proteins, so the full variable domain is: EAGVAQSPRYKIIEKRQSVAFWCNPISGHATLYWYQQILGQGPKLLIQFQNNGVVDDSQLPKDRFSAERLKGVDSTLKIQPAKLEDSAVYLCASSFAGGTDGEYTDTQYFGPGTRLTVL.